These T cell receptor beta chains were read from a single sample in a study of CD8 T cells in ankylosing spondylitis. MiXCR, run by TCRdb on the 5' RACE reads, gives a single entry per CDR3 protein. The repertoire consists of under 250,000 distinct CDR3 sequences, with around a tenth occurring once and the leading ten covering about 6.8%. The sequenced sample consisted of blood, either unsorted or a sorted T cell fraction (not recorded which). These receptors were collected from a male donor with ankylosing spondylitis or in good health (not recorded which). CDR3s include the opening cysteine and the closing phenylalanine or tryptophan. The D gene is left open where the match is weak. The listing skips clone size in some rows; elsewhere it reads once, few, many or a size class.

cdr3_nt cdr3_aa j_call clone_size v_call d_call
TGTGCCAGCAGCGCGAAGCAACTAGAGAGCTCCTACAATGAGCAGTTCTTC CASSAKQLESSYNEQFF TRBJ2-1 few TRBV7-6 -
TGCAGTGCTACCTGGGTTGGGCTCAGGGCAGCTTTCTTT CSATWVGLRAAFF TRBJ1-1 many TRBV20-1 -
TGCGCCAGCTCTGGCCAAGAGACCCAGTACTTC CASSGQETQYF TRBJ2-5 many TRBV5-1 -
TGTGCCAGCAGCTTAGGGACTAGCGGGGGAAGGACAGATACGCAGTATTTT CASSLGTSGGRTDTQYF TRBJ2-3 few TRBV7-2 TRBD2
TGTGCCAGCAGCCAACGGGACACAAACACTGAAGCTTTCTTT CASSQRDTNTEAFF TRBJ1-1 few TRBV3-1 -
TGTGCCAGCAGTGAAGTGGACCCGGCCATCGAGCAGTACTTC CASSEVDPAIEQYF TRBJ2-7 - TRBV25-1 -
TGCAGTGCTATCCGGGCCCTCCCTGCGGACACTGAAGCTTTCTTT CSAIRALPADTEAFF TRBJ1-1 many TRBV20-1 -
TGTGCCAGCAGTCAAGCAGGCTACCCCTACGAGCAGTACTTC CASSQAGYPYEQYF TRBJ2-7 few TRBV12-3/TRBV12-4 -
TGCAGTGCCAACCGGGACTACCTAAGAGATAAGGCCCAGTACTTC CSANRDYLRDKAQYF TRBJ2-5 many TRBV20-1 TRBD2
TGTGCCAGCAGCCTACGGACTAGCGGGGTGGGGGAGCAGTTCTTC CASSLRTSGVGEQFF TRBJ2-1 few TRBV13 TRBD2
TGTGCCAGCAGCCCCCTCGGACTAGCGGGAGAGACCCAGTACTTC CASSPLGLAGETQYF TRBJ2-5 - TRBV7-6 TRBD2
TGCAGCGTTGAATCGGGACGGACCTTGGAGACCCAGTACTTC CSVESGRTLETQYF TRBJ2-5 many TRBV29-1 -
TGTGCCAGCAGCTTAGCGACAGCCTCGGGCGCCGGGGAGCTGTTTTTT CASSLATASGAGELFF TRBJ2-2 - TRBV7-3 -
TGCAGTGCTAGAGATTTGGCTAGCCTCCGAAATGAGCAGTTCTTC CSARDLASLRNEQFF TRBJ2-1 many TRBV20-1 -
TGTGCCAGCAGTTTGGGGGCGCCCGGTGAAAAACTGTTTTTT CASSLGAPGEKLFF TRBJ1-4 many TRBV6-5 -
TGCAGTGCTCCCCATCCGGGACTAGCGGGAGACGAGCAGTACTTC CSAPHPGLAGDEQYF TRBJ2-7 many TRBV20-1 TRBD2
TGTGCCTGGAGTCCTGGGACTTCTTTCCACAATGAGCAGTTCTTC CAWSPGTSFHNEQFF TRBJ2-1 - TRBV30 -
TGTGCCAGCAGCCCGGGACCATATGGCTACACCTTC CASSPGPYGYTF TRBJ1-2 few TRBV7-9 -
TGTGCCAGCAGTGCCCTAGGACAGGGACATATTTCCATAGAGACCGGGGAGCTGTTTTTT CASSALGQGHISIETGELFF TRBJ2-2 many TRBV25-1 TRBD1
TGCGCCAGCAGCTTGGAGGGTCAGGGGAGTACTGAAGCTTTCTTT CASSLEGQGSTEAFF TRBJ1-1 many TRBV5-1 -
TGTGCCAGCAGTTCCGGGACAGGGGTAGGGGACCCCTACGAGCAGTACTTC CASSSGTGVGDPYEQYF TRBJ2-7 few TRBV12-3/TRBV12-4 TRBD1
TGTGCCAGCAGCGCCCAGGGTCTCGAGCAGTACTTC CASSAQGLEQYF TRBJ2-7 many TRBV28 -
TGTGCCAGCAGCCAAGGGTTTGACAGGCTCTATGGCTACACCTTC CASSQGFDRLYGYTF TRBJ1-2 many TRBV3-1 -
TGTGCCAGCAGTTTAGACAGCGGGCCTTACGAGCAGTACTTC CASSLDSGPYEQYF TRBJ2-7 many TRBV5-5 -
TGTGCCAGCAGCCAGAAGGGTGTGAGCAGGCTGGTCGCGGCCCAGTACTTC CASSQKGVSRLVAAQYF TRBJ2-5 - TRBV7-1 -
TGTGCCAGCAGTTTGGTTTGGGGTGCCCCTGATACGCAGTATTTT CASSLVWGAPDTQYF TRBJ2-3 few TRBV28 -
TGTGCCAGCACCAAACTGGGGAACACCGGGGAGCTGTTTTTT CASTKLGNTGELFF TRBJ2-2 few TRBV7-8 -
TGTGCCAGTAATGGGGAGGATCAGCCCCAGCATTTT CASNGEDQPQHF TRBJ1-5 - TRBV19 -
TGCGCCAGCACCGGGCTTGATACGCAGTATTTT CASTGLDTQYF TRBJ2-3 many TRBV5-1 -
TGTGCCAGCAGTACCTGGCTTACTTTCTTT CASSTWLTFF TRBJ1-1 many TRBV12-3/TRBV12-4 -
TGTGCCAGCAGTTCCATTCCGGGACAGGCGTACAATGAGCAGTTCTTC CASSSIPGQAYNEQFF TRBJ2-1 - TRBV28 TRBD1
TGTGCCAGCTCACCACCAACCTTCGAGACCCAGTACTTC CASSPPTFETQYF TRBJ2-5 few TRBV18 -
TGCGCCAGCAGCTTGACCAGGGCGGGAGATACGCAGTATTTT CASSLTRAGDTQYF TRBJ2-3 - TRBV5-1 -
TGTGCCAGCAGTTTAGGGGTCGCTGGGGCCAACGTCCTGACTTTC CASSLGVAGANVLTF TRBJ2-6 - TRBV28 -
TGCAGTGCTAGCCCCCTTACAGGGGCGGGAGAGACCCAGTACTTC CSASPLTGAGETQYF TRBJ2-5 many TRBV20-1 TRBD1
TGTGCCAGCAGCTTCGCGTCCGGAGGGACCCAGTACTTC CASSFASGGTQYF TRBJ2-5 few TRBV7-9 -
TGTGCCAGCAGTCAAAGCTCTGGACTAGCGGGAGTACTTTTGTCCTACAATGAGCAGTTCTTC CASSQSSGLAGVLLSYNEQFF TRBJ2-1 few TRBV6-5 TRBD2
TGCAGCGTCCCTGAGGGGAGCCTGAACACTGAAGCTTTCTTT CSVPEGSLNTEAFF TRBJ1-1 many TRBV29-1 -
TGCAGCGTTGAAATTGGGGGGGCAGGGACTGAAGCTTTCTTT CSVEIGGAGTEAFF TRBJ1-1 many TRBV29-1 -
TGTGCCAGCAGTTCCCGTGTAGCGGGATCGGCGGAGACCCAGTACTTC CASSSRVAGSAETQYF TRBJ2-5 many TRBV27 TRBD2
TGTGCCAGCAACTACGGGCGGGGGCGGCATCAAGAGACCCAGTACTTC CASNYGRGRHQETQYF TRBJ2-5 few TRBV6-1 -
TGTGCCAGCAGTGAATTCCTGAAAGGTGAAAAACTGTTTTTT CASSEFLKGEKLFF TRBJ1-4 - TRBV25-1 -
TGTGCCAGCAGCTTAGGAGGAGGGAAAGAGACCCAGTACTTC CASSLGGGKETQYF TRBJ2-5 - TRBV7-9 -
TGTGCCACCAGTGCGGGGTATGAGCAGTTCTTC CATSAGYEQFF TRBJ2-1 many TRBV24-1 -
TGTGCCATCAGACGGACTAGCGGGAGCACAGATACGCAGTATTTT CAIRRTSGSTDTQYF TRBJ2-3 few TRBV10-3 TRBD2